Listed below are T cell receptor beta chains from one sample, sequenced in a study of T cell responses to AZD1222 COVID-19 vaccine. Profiled with immunoSEQ multiplex PCR; TCRdb holds only in-frame clones, not every one. Here the sample spans roughly 150,000 clones, about 91% being singletons. Sequencing used peripheral blood, obtained on day 0 of AZD1222 vaccination. These receptors were collected from an adult in good health. Each CDR3 is given with its conserved first and last residue. The D gene is left open where the match is weak. Rows give clone size only sometimes, using once, few, many, or a class for an expanded clone.

clone size	J gene	D gene	V gene	CDR3 DNA	CDR3 protein
once	TRBJ2-7	NA	TRBV2	TGTGCCAGCAGAAGCCCGCCCTACGAGCAGTACTTC	CASRSPPYEQYF
NA	TRBJ1-2	NA	TRBV9	TGTGCCAGCAGCGTAGGGCCGGGGCCTCCCACCTTC	CASSVGPGPPTF
NA	TRBJ2-3	NA	TRBV7-3	TGTGCCAGCAGCTTAACGGGCAGGGCGGGCACAGATACGCAGTATTTT	CASSLTGRAGTDTQYF
NA	TRBJ2-2	TRBD1	TRBV11-2	TGTGCCAGCAGCGTTTTACAGGGGACCGGGGAGCTGTTTTTT	CASSVLQGTGELFF
NA	TRBJ2-7	NA	TRBV4-1	TGCGCCAGCAGCGAGTCGGGGGAAAGGGGGCTGAGCTCCTACGAGCAGTACTTC	CASSESGERGLSSYEQYF
NA	TRBJ1-1	NA	TRBV19	TGTGCCAGTAGTATAGATGGGGGTGAGGCCACTGAAGCTTTCTTT	CASSIDGGEATEAFF
NA	TRBJ2-1	NA	TRBV4-1	TGCGCCAGCAGCCAAGATCCTGGGGGACCTTCGTTTGTGGATGAGCAGTTCTTC	CASSQDPGGPSFVDEQFF
NA	TRBJ1-1	NA	TRBV12-3/TRBV12-4	TGTGCCAGCAGTCTGGGGGCTGAAGCTTTCTTT	CASSLGAEAFF
NA	TRBJ2-5	TRBD2	TRBV7-9	TGTGCCAGCAGTGCTAGCGGGAGGGGAGAGACCCAGTACTTC	CASSASGRGETQYF
NA	TRBJ2-6	TRBD1	TRBV24-1	TGTGCCACCAGTGTTACAGGGGTCGGGGCCAACGTCCTGACTTTC	CATSVTGVGANVLTF
NA	TRBJ1-1	TRBD1	TRBV7-8	TGTGCCAGCAGCTTAGCGGCAGGGGGATCAAGGAACACTGAAGCTTTCTTT	CASSLAAGGSRNTEAFF
once	TRBJ1-5	NA	TRBV10-3	TGTGCCATCAGTGAGTCGGGGGGGAATCAGCCCCAGCATTTT	CAISESGGNQPQHF
NA	TRBJ2-2	NA	TRBV7-3	TGTGCCAGCAGCTTAACCCCCGGCAGGAACCCCGGGGAGCTGTTTTTT	CASSLTPGRNPGELFF
NA	TRBJ1-2	TRBD1	TRBV4-1	TGCGCCAGCAGCCAGCGGGACAGGGGAACGGACTATGGCTACACCTTC	CASSQRDRGTDYGYTF
NA	TRBJ1-2	TRBD1	TRBV28	TGTGCCAGCAGCCCTTCTAAGGGACAGGGAAGGGGCTACACCTTC	CASSPSKGQGRGYTF
NA	TRBJ2-2	NA	TRBV10-3	TGTGCCATCAGTGAACGCAGCCTAAGCCGTTGGAACACCGGGGAGCTGTTTTTT	CAISERSLSRWNTGELFF
few	TRBJ1-4	TRBD1	TRBV7-2	TGTGCCAGCAGCTTAGTGGGCAGGGGGCTTGAAAAACTGTTTTTT	CASSLVGRGLEKLFF
NA	TRBJ2-2	TRBD1	TRBV2	TGTGCCAGCAGCAGGGACAGGAGTGACGGGGAGCTGTTTTTT	CASSRDRSDGELFF
NA	TRBJ1-3	NA	TRBV3-1/TRBV3-2	TGTGCCAGCAGCGCTGGACGGACCTCTGGAAACACCATATATTTT	CASSAGRTSGNTIYF
NA	TRBJ1-1	NA	TRBV4-1	TGCGCCAGCAGCCGTGGGACCGACCGGCCTGAAGCTTTCTTT	CASSRGTDRPEAFF
NA	TRBJ2-2	TRBD2	TRBV28	TGTGCCAGCAGTTTGGAGCTAGCGGCTCCCGGGGAGCTGTTTTTT	CASSLELAAPGELFF